This T cell receptor (beta chain) comes out of a study of blood T cell repertoires in COVID-19. This CDR3 has 11 amino acids. Germline V gene lookup returns CDR1 ENHRY and CDR2 SYGVKD. The V and J ends lost 0 bases and 8 bases respectively, with 4 bases between them. Using immunoSEQ multiplex PCR, the repertoire was profiled, and TCRdb retains in-frame clones only, with some absent. The sample shows roughly 120,000 clones, more than 85% of them seen only once. Material: peripheral blood. The chain is built from TRBV10-3 and TRBJ1-1; D remains unclear. The receptor's source is a man in his fifties with COVID-19, enrolled during active disease. For the CDR3, the DNA is TGTGCCATCAGTGAGTCCGGGGAAGCTTTCTTT. Translating gives CAISESGEAFF.